The 5 T cell receptor beta chains below all came from one sample that was sequenced in a study of molecular identifiers for immune sequencing clone quantification. TCRdb ran MiXCR on the PCR reads and lists one entry per CDR3 protein. The sample holds about 12,000 distinct CDR3 sequences, 18% seen once. The sample was naive CD8+ T cells from blood, with Jurkat cell RNA spiked in. The subset here: FACS-sorted CD8+CD4-CCR7+CD45RA+ naive T cells. These receptors originate from a human donor in good health. Some libraries in this study had Jurkat cell RNA spiked in.

With regard to this clonotype: Without the conserved terminal phenylalanine or tryptophan, this CDR3 likely stems from a read error. The rearrangement uses TRBV11-2 and TRBJ2-5; 9 bases are shared with TRBD1. This CDR3 region has 15 residues. The germline V gene has CDR1 SGHAT and CDR2 FQNNGV. V trimming: 5 bases; J trimming: 5 bases; junction bases outside the gene matches: 9. The CDR3 DNA sequence: TGTGCCAGCAGCCTCCATGGACAGGGGTCGGAGACCCAGTACTCC. As protein: CASSLHGQGSETQYS.

Remarks on this clonotype: A much larger clonotype is one base distant, so this may be a read error. The chain employs TRBV12-3 or TRBV12-4 and TRBJ2-3, with 14 bases matching TRBD2. This CDR3 is built from 17 residues. V shed 11 bases and J 5 bases; nucleotides not matched to a gene: 15. The CDR3 sequence is CADTLTGTSGSRDTQYF. The CDR3 nucleotides read TGTGCCGACACCCTTACCGGGACTAGCGGGAGTCGAGATACGCAGTATTTT.

This clonotype was seen repeatedly, ten times or more. V and J are TRBV27 and TRBJ2-4, with D unclear. Trimming pared 3 bases from V and 9 bases from J, leaving 15 bases between. The CDR3 is made up of 14 amino acids. The V gene's germline CDR1 is MNHEY and CDR2 SMNVEV (reference sequence). The DNA for the CDR3 is TGTGCCAGCAGTTTGGCGGCGTCCTTTGGCATTCAGTACTTC. This gives the protein CASSLAASFGIQYF.

This clonotype occurred many times. This chain joins TRBV13 and TRBJ2-7; 12 bases agree with TRBD2. CDR1 is PRHDT, CDR2 FYEKMQ, per germline (reference sequence). This CDR3 has 14 residues. V trimming: 5 bases; J trimming: 5 bases; junction bases outside the gene matches: 4. CDR3 coding DNA: TGTGCCAGCAGCCCATCTAGCGGGAGGGACGAGCAGTACTTC. This gives the protein CASSPSSGRDEQYF.

This clonotype has a handful of counts. This clone may be a read error of a much larger clone one base away. The chain couples TRBV20-1 to TRBJ2-5; no firm D call. There are 12 residues in the CDR3. Looked up from germline, CDR1 is DFQATT and CDR2 is SNEGSKA (reference sequence). The CDR3: CGAMGWGETQYF. The CDR3 coding sequence is TGCGGTGCTATGGGTTGGGGAGAGACCCAGTACTTC.